A selection of T cell receptor beta chains follows, all from one sample in a study of blood T cell repertoires in COVID-19. Using immunoSEQ multiplex PCR, the repertoire was profiled, and TCRdb retains in-frame clones only, with some absent. The table has more than 85,000 clones, 65% to 90% seen once. Sequenced input: PBMCs or T cells enriched from blood (not recorded which). Receptors originate from a woman aged 45-65 years who had recovered from COVID-19. CDR3s include the opening cysteine and the closing phenylalanine or tryptophan. D genes are given only for firm matches. Not every row has a clone size; where given, it reads once, few, many or a size class.

>-|TRBV5-6|TRBD1|TRBJ1-1
TGTGCCAGCAGCCCCCCGGACAGGCAGAACACTGAAGCTTTCTTT
CASSPPDRQNTEAFF
>-|TRBV4-1|TRBD1|TRBJ1-3
TGCGCCAGCAGAGCGGGACAGGGGTTCTCTGGAAACACCATATATTTT
CASRAGQGFSGNTIYF
>-|TRBV2|-|TRBJ1-6
TGTGCCAGCAGTGATACAGGGTTATCACCCCTCCACTTT
CASSDTGLSPLHF
>-|TRBV28|-|TRBJ2-5
TGTGCCAGCCGGGATAACTTTCAAGAGACCCAGTACTTC
CASRDNFQETQYF
>-|TRBV5-4|-|TRBJ2-7
TGTGCCAGCAGCTTGACGGACGAGCAGTACTTC
CASSLTDEQYF
>-|TRBV29-1|-|TRBJ2-3
TGCAGCGTTGAAATGACTCTTCGAGATACGCAGTATTTT
CSVEMTLRDTQYF
>few|TRBV5-1|-|TRBJ2-7
TGCGCCAGCAGCTTGGTGGGGGGAAGCTCCTACGAGCAGTACTTC
CASSLVGGSSYEQYF
>-|TRBV28|TRBD1|TRBJ2-7
TGTGCCAGCAGAGAAGGGGGCGTGGACGAGCAGTACTTC
CASREGGVDEQYF
>-|TRBV23-1|TRBD1|TRBJ2-7
TGCGCCAGCAGTCAAAAGGTATACAGGGGGCTCGTACCGACCTACGAGCAGTACTTC
CASSQKVYRGLVPTYEQYF
>-|TRBV3-1/TRBV3-2|TRBD1|TRBJ1-2
TGTGCCAGCAGCCATACGACAGGGGAAAGAGGCTACACCTTC
CASSHTTGERGYTF
>once|TRBV5-5|-|TRBJ1-5
TGTGCCAGCAGCTTGGAGGTGGGAGGTAGCAATCAGCCCCAGCATTTT
CASSLEVGGSNQPQHF
>-|TRBV6-5|-|TRBJ1-2
TGTGCCAGCAGAAGCGGATGGGATGGCTACACCTTC
CASRSGWDGYTF
>once|TRBV19|TRBD1|TRBJ1-2
TGTGCCAGTCTGGTCGGAGACAGGGGGAGGGGTGGCTACACCTTC
CASLVGDRGRGGYTF
>-|TRBV6-5|TRBD1|TRBJ1-5
TGTGCCAGCAGGGGGCCTGACAGGGCAGGTCAGCCCCAGCATTTT
CASRGPDRAGQPQHF
>-|TRBV5-1|TRBD1|TRBJ1-1
TGCGCCAGCAGCCCCAGGACAGGGGGAAACACTGAAGCTTTCTTT
CASSPRTGGNTEAFF
>-|TRBV9|-|TRBJ2-7
TGTGCCAGCAGCGGCGCAGGGCCCTACGAGCAGTACTTC
CASSGAGPYEQYF
>-|TRBV14|-|TRBJ1-5
TGTGCCAGCAGCCAGAGAGGTAGCAATCAGCCCCAGCATTTT
CASSQRGSNQPQHF
>-|TRBV9|-|TRBJ1-2
TGTGCCAGCAGCGTAGCGGACAGCGAGCTCTATGGCTACACCTTC
CASSVADSELYGYTF
>few|TRBV4-1|-|TRBJ1-6
TGCGCCAGCAGTCCAACAGGGTCCGCTTATAATTCACCCCTCCACTTT
CASSPTGSAYNSPLHF
>-|TRBV7-3|TRBD2|TRBJ2-2
TGTGCCAGCAGCGCCGGGACTAGCGGGGTCGGGGAGCTGTTTTTT
CASSAGTSGVGELFF
>once|TRBV28|TRBD2|TRBJ2-7
TGTGCCAGCCATGACGGGGGGACTAGCGGGAGCCTCTTC
CASHDGGTSGSLF
>-|TRBV30|-|TRBJ2-7
TGTGCCTGGAGCCGAGGCCAATACGAGCAGTACTTC
CAWSRGQYEQYF
>-|TRBV7-6|TRBD1|TRBJ1-1
TGTGCCAGCAGCTTAGAGGGGGGACAGGGTGAAGCTTTCTTT
CASSLEGGQGEAFF
>-|TRBV5-8|-|TRBJ2-7
TGTGCCACCTATACTCCCGGAGCGGGTCTTATCGTCTACTTC
CATYTPGAGLIVYF
>-|TRBV19|TRBD1|TRBJ2-5
TGTGCCAGTAGTATAAGGACAGGGGGAGCTGGCCAGTACTTC
CASSIRTGGAGQYF
>-|TRBV5-4|-|TRBJ1-5
TGTGCCAGCAGCTTGGACCCACAGGATCGGCAGCCCCAGCATTTT
CASSLDPQDRQPQHF
>-|TRBV3-1/TRBV3-2|-|TRBJ2-3
TGTGCCAGCAGCCAATCACTAGTTGCGAATACGCAGTATTTT
CASSQSLVANTQYF